This T cell receptor beta chain was observed in a study of T cells expressing NK-cell markers. Study information: The study sequenced eight donors, seven HCMV-seropositive and one seronegative.

About this clonotype: Its target is unknown.

Germline values: CDR1 SGHAT, CDR2 FQNNGV. The length of the CDR3 is 14 residues. TCRdb re-called the 5' RACE reads and shows each CDR3 protein once, DNA omitted. This sample's table has 350,000 to 500,000 distinct CDR3 sequences. Overall study findings and caveats: The CD3+CD56-NKG2C+ fraction of a few donors was likewise dominated by these clonotypes. In 5 to 7 donors, dominant NKG2C+ clonotypes were roughly 1.0-7.0% of CD8+ T cells.

V is TRBV11-2 and J is TRBJ2-5. The receptor comes from a woman aged 18-70 years in good health. Sequenced sample: blood T cells: a sorted CD56 or NKG2C T cell subset, CD4+ or CD8+ T cells, or bulk PBMC T cells (not recorded which). CDR3 sequence reads: CASSLGPAQETQYF.